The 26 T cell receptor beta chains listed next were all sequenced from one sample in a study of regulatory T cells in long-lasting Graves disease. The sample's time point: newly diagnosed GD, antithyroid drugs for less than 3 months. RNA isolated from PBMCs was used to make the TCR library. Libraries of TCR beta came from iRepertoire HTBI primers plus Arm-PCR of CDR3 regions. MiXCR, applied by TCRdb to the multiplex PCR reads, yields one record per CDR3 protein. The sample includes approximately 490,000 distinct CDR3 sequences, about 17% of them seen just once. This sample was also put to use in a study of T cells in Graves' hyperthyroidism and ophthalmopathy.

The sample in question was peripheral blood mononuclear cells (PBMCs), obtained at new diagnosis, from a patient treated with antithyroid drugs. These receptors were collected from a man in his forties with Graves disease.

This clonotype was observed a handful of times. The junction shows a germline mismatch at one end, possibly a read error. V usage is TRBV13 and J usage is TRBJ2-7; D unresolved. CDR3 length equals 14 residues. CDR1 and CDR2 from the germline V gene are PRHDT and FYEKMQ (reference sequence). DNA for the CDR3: TGCGCCAGCAGCCAGGATGGACCCCACTACGAGCAGTACTTC. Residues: CASSQDGPHYEQYF. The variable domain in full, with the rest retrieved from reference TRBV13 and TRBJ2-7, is AAGVIQSPRHLIKEKRETATLKCYPIPRHDTVYWYQQGPGQDPQFLISFYEKMQSDKGSIPDRFSAQQFSDYHSELNMSSLELGDSALYFCASSQDGPHYEQYFGPGTRLTVT.

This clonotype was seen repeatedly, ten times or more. The CDR3 DNA reads TGTGCCAGCACCCGAGGTGGGGGGGACACTGAAGCTTTCTTT. Protein: CASTRGGGDTEAFF. V and J are TRBV12-3 or TRBV12-4 and TRBJ1-1; D perhaps matches TRBD1 (5 bases). Trimming removed 7 bases at V and 3 bases at J, with 15 bases between. The CDR3 totals 14 residues.

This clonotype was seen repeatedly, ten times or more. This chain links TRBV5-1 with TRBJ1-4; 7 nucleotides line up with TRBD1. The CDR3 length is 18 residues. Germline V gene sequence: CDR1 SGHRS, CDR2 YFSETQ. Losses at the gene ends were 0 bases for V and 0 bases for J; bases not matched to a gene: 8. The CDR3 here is CASSLGTGATPTNEKLFF. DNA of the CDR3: TGCGCCAGCAGCTTGGGTACAGGGGCGACCCCAACTAATGAAAAACTGTTTTTT.

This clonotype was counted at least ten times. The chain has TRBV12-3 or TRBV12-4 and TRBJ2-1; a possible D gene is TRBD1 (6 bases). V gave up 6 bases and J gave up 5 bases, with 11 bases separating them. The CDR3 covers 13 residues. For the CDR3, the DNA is TGTGCCAGCAGGCGACAGGTAGACAATGAGCAGTTCTTC. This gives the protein CASRRQVDNEQFF.

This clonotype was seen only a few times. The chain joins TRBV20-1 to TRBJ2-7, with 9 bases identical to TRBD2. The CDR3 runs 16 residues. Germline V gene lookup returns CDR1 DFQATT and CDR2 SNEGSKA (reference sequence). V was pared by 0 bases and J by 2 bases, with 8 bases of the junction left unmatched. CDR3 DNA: TGCAGTGCTAGAGATCTGGGGGGACTAGCCCCCTACGAGCAGTACTTC. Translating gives CSARDLGGLAPYEQYF.

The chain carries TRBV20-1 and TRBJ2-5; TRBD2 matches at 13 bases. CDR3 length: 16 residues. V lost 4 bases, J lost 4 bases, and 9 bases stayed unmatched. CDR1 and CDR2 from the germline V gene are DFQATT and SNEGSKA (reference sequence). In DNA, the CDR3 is TGCAGTGCTACCGGACTAGCGGGAGTTAGGGTAGAGACCCAGTACTTC. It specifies CSATGLAGVRVETQYF.

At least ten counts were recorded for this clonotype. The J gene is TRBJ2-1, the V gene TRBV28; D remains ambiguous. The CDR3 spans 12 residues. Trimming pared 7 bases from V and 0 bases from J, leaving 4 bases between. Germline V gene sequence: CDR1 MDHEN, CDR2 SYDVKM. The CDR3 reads CASTGSYNEQFF. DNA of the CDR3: TGTGCCAGCACGGGCTCCTACAATGAGCAGTTCTTC.

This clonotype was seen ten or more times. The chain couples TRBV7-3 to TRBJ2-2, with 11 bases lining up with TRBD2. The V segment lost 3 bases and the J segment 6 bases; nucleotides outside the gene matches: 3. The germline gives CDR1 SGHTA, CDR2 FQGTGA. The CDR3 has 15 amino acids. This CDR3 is CASSFLAGGPGELFF. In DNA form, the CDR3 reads TGTGCCAGCAGCTTCCTAGCGGGAGGACCCGGGGAGCTGTTTTTT.

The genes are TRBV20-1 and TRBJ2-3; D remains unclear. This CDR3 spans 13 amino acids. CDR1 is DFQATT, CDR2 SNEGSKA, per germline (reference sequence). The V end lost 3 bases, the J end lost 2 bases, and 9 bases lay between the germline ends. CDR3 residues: CSARTPFTDTQYF. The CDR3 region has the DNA TGCAGTGCTAGGACACCTTTCACAGATACGCAGTATTTT.

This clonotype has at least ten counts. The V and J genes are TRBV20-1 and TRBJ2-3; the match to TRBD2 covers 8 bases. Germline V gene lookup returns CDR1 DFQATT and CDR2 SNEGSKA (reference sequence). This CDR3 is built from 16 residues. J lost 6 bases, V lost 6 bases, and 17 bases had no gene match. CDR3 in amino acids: CSAEQREGQIGDTQYF. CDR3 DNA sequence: TGCAGTGCGGAACAACGGGAGGGCCAAATAGGGGATACGCAGTATTTT.

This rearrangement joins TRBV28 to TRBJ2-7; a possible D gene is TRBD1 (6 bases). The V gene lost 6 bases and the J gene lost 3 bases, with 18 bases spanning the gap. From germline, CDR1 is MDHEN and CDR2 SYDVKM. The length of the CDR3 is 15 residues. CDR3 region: CASRPTQGLVYEQYF. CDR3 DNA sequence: TGTGCCAGCAGACCCACACAGGGTTTGGTCTACGAGCAGTACTTC.

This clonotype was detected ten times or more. CDR3 coding DNA: TGTGCCAGCAGCCGCGGGACTAGCGTTAGCACAGATACGCAGTATTTT. As protein: CASSRGTSVSTDTQYF. The rearrangement uses TRBV6-1 and TRBJ2-3; TRBD2 agrees at 10 bases. The length of the CDR3 is 16 residues. Germline V gene sequence: CDR1 MNHNS, CDR2 SASEGT. Germline trimming cut 6 bases from V and 0 bases from J; bases unmatched to any gene: 6.

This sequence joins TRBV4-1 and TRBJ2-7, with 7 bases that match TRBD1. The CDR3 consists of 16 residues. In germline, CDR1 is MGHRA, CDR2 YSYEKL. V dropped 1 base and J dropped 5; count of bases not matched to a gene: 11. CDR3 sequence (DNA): TGCGCCAGCAGCCAAGCAAACAGGGGTTCTATCCACGAGCAGTACTTC. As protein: CASSQANRGSIHEQYF.

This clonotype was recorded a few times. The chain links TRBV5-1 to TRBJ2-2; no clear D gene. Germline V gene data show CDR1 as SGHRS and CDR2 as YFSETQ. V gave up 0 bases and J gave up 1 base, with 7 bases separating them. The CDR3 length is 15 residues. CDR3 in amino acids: CASSLVQRNTGELFF. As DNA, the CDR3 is TGCGCCAGCAGCTTGGTTCAGAGGAACACCGGGGAGCTGTTTTTT.

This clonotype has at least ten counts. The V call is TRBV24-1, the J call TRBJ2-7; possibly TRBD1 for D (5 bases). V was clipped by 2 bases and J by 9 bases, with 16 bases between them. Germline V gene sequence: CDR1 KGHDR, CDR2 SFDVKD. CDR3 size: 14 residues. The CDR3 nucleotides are TGTGCCACCAGTGATTACGACGCAGGGCGAGGGCAGTACTTC. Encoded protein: CATSDYDAGRGQYF.

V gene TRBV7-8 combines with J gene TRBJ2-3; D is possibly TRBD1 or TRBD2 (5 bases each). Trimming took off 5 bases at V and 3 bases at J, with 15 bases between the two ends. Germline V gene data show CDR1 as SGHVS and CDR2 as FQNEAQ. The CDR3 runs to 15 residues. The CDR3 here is CASSPGDGTTDTQYF. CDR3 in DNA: TGTGCCAGCAGCCCCGGGGACGGGACGACAGATACGCAGTATTTT.

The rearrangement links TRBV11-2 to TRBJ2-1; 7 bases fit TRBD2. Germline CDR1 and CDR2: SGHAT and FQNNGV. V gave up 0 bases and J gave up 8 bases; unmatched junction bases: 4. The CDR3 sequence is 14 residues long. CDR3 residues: CASSLDAGVYEQFF. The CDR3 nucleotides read TGTGCCAGCAGCTTAGACGCGGGAGTGTATGAGCAGTTCTTC.

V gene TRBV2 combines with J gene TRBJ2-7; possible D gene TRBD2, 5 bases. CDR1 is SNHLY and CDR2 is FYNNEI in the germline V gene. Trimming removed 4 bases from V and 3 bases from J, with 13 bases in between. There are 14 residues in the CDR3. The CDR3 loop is CASSGGSAYYEQYF. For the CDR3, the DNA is TGTGCCAGCAGTGGGGGTAGCGCGTACTACGAGCAGTACTTC. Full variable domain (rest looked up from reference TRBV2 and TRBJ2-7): EPEVTQTPSHQVTQMGQEVILRCVPISNHLYFYWYRQILGQKVEFLVSFYNNEISEKSEIFDDQFSVERPDGSNFTLKIRSTKLEDSAMYFCASSGGSAYYEQYFGPGTRLTVT.

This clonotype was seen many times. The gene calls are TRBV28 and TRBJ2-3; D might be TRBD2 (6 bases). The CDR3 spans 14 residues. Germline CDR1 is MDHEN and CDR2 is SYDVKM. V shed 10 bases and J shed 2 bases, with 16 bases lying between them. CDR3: CATPEGPITDTQYF. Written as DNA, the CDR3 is TGTGCCACCCCGGAGGGGCCCATCACAGATACGCAGTATTTT.

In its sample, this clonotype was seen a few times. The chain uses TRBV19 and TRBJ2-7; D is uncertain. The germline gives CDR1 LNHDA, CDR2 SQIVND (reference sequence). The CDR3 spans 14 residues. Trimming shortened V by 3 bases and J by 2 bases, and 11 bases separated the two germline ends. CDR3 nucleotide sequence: TGTGCCAGTAGTATCACGCCCAGCACCTACGAGCAGTACTTC. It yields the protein CASSITPSTYEQYF.

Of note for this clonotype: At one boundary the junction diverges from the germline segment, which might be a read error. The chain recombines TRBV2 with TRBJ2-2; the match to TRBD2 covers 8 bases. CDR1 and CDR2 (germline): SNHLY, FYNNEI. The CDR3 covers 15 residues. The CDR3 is CASSLSGRRTGKLFF. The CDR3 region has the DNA TGTGCCAGCAGTCTGAGCGGGAGACGAACCGGGAAGCTGTTTTTT.

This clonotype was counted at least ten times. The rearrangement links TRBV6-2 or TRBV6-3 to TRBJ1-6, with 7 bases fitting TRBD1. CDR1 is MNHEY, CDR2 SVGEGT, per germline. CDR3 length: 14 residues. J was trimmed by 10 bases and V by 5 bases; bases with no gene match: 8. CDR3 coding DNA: TGTGCCAGCAGTGATGCGACAGGGCACTCACCCCTCCACTTT. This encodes CASSDATGHSPLHF.

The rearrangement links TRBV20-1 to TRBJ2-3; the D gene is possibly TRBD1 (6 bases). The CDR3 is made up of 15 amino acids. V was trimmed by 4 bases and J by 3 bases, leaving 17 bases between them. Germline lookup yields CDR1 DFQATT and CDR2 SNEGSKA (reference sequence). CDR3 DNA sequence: TGCAGTGCTACAAGGACAGCCCCCAGGACAGATACGCAGTATTTT. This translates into CSATRTAPRTDTQYF.

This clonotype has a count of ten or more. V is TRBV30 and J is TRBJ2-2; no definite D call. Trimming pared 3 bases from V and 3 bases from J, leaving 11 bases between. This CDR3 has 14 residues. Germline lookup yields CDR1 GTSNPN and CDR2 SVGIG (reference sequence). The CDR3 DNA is TGTGCCTGGAGGAACAAACGAGACACCGGGGAGCTGTTTTTT. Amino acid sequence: CAWRNKRDTGELFF.

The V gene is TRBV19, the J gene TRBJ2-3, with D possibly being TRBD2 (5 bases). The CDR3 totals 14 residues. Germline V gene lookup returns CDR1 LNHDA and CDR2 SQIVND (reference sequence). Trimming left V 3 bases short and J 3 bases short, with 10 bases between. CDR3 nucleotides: TGTGCCAGTAGTATTACTGGAGGAACAGATACGCAGTATTTT. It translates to CASSITGGTDTQYF.

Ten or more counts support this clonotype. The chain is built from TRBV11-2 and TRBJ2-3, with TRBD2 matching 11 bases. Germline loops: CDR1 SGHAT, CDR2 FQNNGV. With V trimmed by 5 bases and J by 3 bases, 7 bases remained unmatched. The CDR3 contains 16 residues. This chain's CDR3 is CASSRTLAGGTDTQYF. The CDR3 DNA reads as TGTGCCAGCAGCCGAACCCTAGCGGGAGGAACAGATACGCAGTATTTT.